This T cell receptor (beta chain) was obtained from a study of OX40 agonist ivuxolimab in advanced cancers. The study's findings and limits: At 0.1 to 3.0 mg/kg and by week 6, CD4+ and CD8+ T cells in the blood had expanded clonally.

The table came from immunoSEQ multiplex PCR; TCRdb's copy has only in-frame clones and leaves some out. The data show about 46,000 clones, with 82% seen just once and less than 2% held by the top ten. About this clone: What it recognizes is unknown.

The receptor was isolated from an adult with an advanced solid tumor such as melanoma, head and neck, liver or kidney cancer. Sequences were derived from CD4+ or CD8+ T cells sorted from blood, sampled in a trial of the OX40 agonist ivuxolimab.

This CDR3 is CASSLEQGGSSGNTIYF. In DNA, the CDR3 is TGTGCCAGCAGCTTAGAACAGGGAGGCAGCTCTGGAAACACCATATATTTT. The rearrangement joins TRBV13 to TRBJ1-3, with D perhaps TRBD1 (6 bases). Germline CDR1 reads PRHDT; CDR2 reads FYEKMQ (reference sequence). Trimming shortened V by 1 base and J by 0 bases, and 13 bases separated the two germline ends. The CDR3 contains 17 residues.